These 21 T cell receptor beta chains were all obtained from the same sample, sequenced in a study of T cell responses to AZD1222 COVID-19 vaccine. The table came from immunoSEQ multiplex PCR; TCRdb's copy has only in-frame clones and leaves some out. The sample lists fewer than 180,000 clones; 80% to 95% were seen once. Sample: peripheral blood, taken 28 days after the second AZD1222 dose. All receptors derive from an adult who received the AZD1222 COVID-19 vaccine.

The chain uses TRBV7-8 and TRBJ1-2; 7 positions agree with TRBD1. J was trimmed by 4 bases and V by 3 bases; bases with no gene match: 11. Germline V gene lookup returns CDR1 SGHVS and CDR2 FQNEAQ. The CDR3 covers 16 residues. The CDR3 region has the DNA TGTGCCAGCAGCTTCGAACAGGGGAATATGGTCTATGGCTACACCTTC. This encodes CASSFEQGNMVYGYTF.

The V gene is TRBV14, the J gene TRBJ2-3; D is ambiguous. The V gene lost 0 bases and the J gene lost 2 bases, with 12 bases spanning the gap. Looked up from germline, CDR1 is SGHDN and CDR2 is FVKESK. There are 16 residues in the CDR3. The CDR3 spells CASSQEWPPYTDTQYF. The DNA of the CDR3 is TGTGCCAGCAGCCAAGAGTGGCCCCCCTACACAGATACGCAGTATTTT.

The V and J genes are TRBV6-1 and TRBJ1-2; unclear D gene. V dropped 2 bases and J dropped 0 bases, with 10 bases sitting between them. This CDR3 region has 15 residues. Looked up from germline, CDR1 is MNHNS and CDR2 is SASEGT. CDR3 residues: CASSEMKVSNYGYTF. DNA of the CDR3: TGTGCCAGCAGTGAAATGAAGGTATCTAACTATGGCTACACCTTC.

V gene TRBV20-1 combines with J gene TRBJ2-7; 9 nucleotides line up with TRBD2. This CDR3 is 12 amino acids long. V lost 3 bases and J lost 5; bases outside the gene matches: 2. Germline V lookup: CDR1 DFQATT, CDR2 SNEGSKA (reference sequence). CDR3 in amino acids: CSASAGGDEQYF. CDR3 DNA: TGCAGTGCTAGTGCGGGAGGGGACGAGCAGTACTTC.

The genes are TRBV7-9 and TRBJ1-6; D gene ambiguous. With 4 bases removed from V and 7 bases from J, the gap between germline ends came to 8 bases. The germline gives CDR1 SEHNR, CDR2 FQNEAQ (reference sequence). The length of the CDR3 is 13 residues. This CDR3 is CASSSHPNSPLHF. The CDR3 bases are TGTGCCAGCAGCTCCCACCCAAATTCACCCCTCCACTTT. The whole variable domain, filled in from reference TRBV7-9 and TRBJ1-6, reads DTGVSQNPRHKITKRGQNVTFRCDPISEHNRLYWYRQTLGQGPEFLTYFQNEAQLEKSRLLSDRFSAERPKGSFSTLEIQRTEQGDSAMYLCASSSHPNSPLHFGNGTRLTVT.

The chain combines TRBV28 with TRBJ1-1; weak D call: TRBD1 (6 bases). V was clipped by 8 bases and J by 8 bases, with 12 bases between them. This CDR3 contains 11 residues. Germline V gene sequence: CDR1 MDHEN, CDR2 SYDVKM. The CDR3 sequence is CASALGGEAFF. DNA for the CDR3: TGTGCCAGCGCCTTAGGGGGAGAAGCTTTCTTT.

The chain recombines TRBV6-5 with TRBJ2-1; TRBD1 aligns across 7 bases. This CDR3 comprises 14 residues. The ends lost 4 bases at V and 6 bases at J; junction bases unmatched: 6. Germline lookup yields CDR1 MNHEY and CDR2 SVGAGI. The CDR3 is CASSLDRVVNEQFF. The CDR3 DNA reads TGTGCCAGCAGTTTAGACAGGGTTGTCAATGAGCAGTTCTTC.

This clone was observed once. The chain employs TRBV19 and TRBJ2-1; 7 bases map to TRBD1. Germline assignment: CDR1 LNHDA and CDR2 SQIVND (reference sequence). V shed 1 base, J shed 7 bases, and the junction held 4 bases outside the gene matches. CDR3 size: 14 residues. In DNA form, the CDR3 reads TGTGCCAGTAGTATAGGAGACAGGGATAATGAGCAGTTCTTC. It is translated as CASSIGDRDNEQFF.

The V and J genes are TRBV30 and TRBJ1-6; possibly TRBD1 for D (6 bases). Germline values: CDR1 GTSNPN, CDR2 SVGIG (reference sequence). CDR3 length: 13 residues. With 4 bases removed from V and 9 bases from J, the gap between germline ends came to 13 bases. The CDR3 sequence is CAWTDRDGSPLHF. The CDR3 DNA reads TGTGCCTGGACGGACAGAGATGGTTCACCCCTCCACTTT. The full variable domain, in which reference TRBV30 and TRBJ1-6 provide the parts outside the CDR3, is SQTIHQWPATLVQPVGSPLSLECTVEGTSNPNLYWYRQAAGRGLQLLFYSVGIGQISSEVPQNLSASRPQDRQFILSSKKLLLSDSGFYLCAWTDRDGSPLHFGNGTRLTVT.

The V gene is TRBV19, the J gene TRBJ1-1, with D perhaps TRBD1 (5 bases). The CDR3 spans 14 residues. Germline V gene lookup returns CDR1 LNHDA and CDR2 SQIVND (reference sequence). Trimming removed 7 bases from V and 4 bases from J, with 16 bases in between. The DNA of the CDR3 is TGTGCCAGTAATGCCCGCGGGGGACTCACTGAAGCTTTCTTT. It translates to CASNARGGLTEAFF.

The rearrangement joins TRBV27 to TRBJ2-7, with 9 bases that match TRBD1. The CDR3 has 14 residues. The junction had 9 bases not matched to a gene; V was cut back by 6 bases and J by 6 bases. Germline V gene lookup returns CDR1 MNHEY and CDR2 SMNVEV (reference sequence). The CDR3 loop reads CASRKITGGAEQYF. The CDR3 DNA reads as TGTGCCAGCAGAAAGATAACAGGGGGCGCCGAGCAGTACTTC.

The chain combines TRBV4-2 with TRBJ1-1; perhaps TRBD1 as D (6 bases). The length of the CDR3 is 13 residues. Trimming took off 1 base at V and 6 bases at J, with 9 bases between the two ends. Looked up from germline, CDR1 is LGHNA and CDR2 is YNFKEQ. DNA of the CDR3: TGTGCCAGCAGCCAAGTACAGGGCGCTGAAGCTTTCTTT. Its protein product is CASSQVQGAEAFF.

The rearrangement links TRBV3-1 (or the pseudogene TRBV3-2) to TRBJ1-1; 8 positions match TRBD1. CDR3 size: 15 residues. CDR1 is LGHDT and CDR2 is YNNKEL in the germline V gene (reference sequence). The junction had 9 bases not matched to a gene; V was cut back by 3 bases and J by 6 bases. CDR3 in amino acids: CASSQNPGGNSEAFF. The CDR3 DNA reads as TGTGCCAGCAGCCAGAATCCAGGGGGCAATTCTGAAGCTTTCTTT.

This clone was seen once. The CDR3 nucleotides are TGTGCCAGCAGGGCCCACTGGGGGATGGATCAGCCCCAGCATTTT. Its translation: CASRAHWGMDQPQHF. The chain uses TRBV6-5 and TRBJ1-5; a possible D gene is TRBD1 (5 bases). CDR1 and CDR2 (germline): MNHEY, SVGAGI. Trimming pared 6 bases from V and 5 bases from J, leaving 17 bases between. This CDR3 region has 15 residues.

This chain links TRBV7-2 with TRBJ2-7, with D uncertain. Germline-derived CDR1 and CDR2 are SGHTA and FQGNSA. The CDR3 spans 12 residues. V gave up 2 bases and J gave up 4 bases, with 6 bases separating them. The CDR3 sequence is CASSLPFYEQYF. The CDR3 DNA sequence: TGTGCCAGCAGCTTACCCTTTTACGAGCAGTACTTC.

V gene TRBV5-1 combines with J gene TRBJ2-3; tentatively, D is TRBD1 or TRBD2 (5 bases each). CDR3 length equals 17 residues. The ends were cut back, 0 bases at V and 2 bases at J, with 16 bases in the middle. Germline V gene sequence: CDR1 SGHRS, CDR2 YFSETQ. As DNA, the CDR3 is TGCGCCAGCAGCTTGGAAAGAGGGGCGTCTTTCACAGATACGCAGTATTTT. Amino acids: CASSLERGASFTDTQYF.

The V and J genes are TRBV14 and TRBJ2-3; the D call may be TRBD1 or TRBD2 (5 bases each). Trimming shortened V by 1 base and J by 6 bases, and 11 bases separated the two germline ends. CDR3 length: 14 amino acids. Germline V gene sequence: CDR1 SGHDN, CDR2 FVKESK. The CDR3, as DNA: TGTGCCAGCAGCCAAGCTAGGGGAGCTGATACGCAGTATTTT. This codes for CASSQARGADTQYF.

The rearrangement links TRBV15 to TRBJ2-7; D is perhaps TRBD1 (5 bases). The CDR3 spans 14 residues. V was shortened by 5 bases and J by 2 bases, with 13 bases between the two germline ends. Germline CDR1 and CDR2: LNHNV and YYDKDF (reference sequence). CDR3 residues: CATSPAGQAYEQYF. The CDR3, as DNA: TGTGCCACCAGCCCGGCAGGGCAAGCCTACGAGCAGTACTTC.

CDR3 nucleotides: TGTGCCAGCAGCCCTAGGGGGCCAGAAGCTTTCTTT. Translation: CASSPRGPEAFF. The J gene is TRBJ1-1, the V gene TRBV7-9, with 7 bases identical to TRBD1. CDR3 length: 12 amino acids. J gave up 8 bases and V 5 bases, and 5 bases lay outside the gene matches. Per germline, CDR1 SEHNR and CDR2 FQNEAQ (reference sequence).

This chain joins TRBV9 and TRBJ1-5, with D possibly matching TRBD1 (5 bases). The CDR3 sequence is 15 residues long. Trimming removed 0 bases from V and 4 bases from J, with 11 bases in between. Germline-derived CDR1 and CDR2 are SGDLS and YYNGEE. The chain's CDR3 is CASSVGWGGNQPQHF. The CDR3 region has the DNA TGTGCCAGCAGCGTAGGTTGGGGGGGGAATCAGCCCCAGCATTTT. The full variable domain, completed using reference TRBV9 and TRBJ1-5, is DSGVTQTPKHLITATGQRVTLRCSPRSGDLSVYWYQQSLDQGLQFLIQYYNGEERAKGNILERFSAQQFPDLHSELNLSSLELGDSALYFCASSVGWGGNQPQHFGDGTRLSIL.

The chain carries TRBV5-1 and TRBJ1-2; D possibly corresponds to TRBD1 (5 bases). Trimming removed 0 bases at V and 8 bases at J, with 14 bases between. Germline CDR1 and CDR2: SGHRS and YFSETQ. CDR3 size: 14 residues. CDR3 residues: CASSLAGTFQGYTF. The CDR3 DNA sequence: TGCGCCAGCAGCTTGGCCGGGACCTTCCAAGGCTACACCTTC. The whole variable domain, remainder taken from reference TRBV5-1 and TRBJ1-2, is KAGVTQTPRYLIKTRGQQVTLSCSPISGHRSVSWYQQTPGQGLQFLFEYFSETQRNKGNFPGRFSGRQFSNSRSEMNVSTLELGDSALYLCASSLAGTFQGYTFGSGTRLTVV.